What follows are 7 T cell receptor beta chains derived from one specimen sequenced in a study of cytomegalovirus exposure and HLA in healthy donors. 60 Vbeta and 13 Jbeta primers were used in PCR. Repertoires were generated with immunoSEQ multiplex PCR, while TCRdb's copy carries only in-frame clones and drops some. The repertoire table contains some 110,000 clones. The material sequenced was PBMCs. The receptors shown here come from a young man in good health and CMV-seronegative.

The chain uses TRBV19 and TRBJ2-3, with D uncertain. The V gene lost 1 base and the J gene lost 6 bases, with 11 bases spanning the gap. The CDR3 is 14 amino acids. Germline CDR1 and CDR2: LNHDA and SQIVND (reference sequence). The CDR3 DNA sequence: TGTGCCAGTAGTATAGGAGACTCCCCGGATACGCAGTATTTT. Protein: CASSIGDSPDTQYF.

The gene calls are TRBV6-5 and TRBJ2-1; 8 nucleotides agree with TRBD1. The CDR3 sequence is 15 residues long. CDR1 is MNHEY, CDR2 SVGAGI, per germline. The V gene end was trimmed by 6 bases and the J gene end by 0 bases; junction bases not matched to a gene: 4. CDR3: CASSLTGGSYNEQFF. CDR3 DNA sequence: TGTGCCAGCAGCCTAACAGGGGGCTCCTACAATGAGCAGTTCTTC.

The CDR3 here is CASSGDRGDEQFF. DNA for the CDR3: TGTGCCAGCAGCGGCGACAGGGGCGATGAGCAGTTCTTC. The chain has TRBV7-9 and TRBJ2-1, with TRBD1 identical over 8 bases. The germline CDR1 and CDR2 sequences are SEHNR and FQNEAQ (reference sequence). The CDR3 totals 13 residues. V dropped 5 bases and J dropped 8; count of bases not matched to a gene: 5.

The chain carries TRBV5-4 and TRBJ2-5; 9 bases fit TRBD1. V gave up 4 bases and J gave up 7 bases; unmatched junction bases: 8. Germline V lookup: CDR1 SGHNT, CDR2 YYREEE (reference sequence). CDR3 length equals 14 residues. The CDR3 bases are TGTGCCAGCAGCGCGACGGACAGGGGCCGGACCCAGTACTTC. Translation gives CASSATDRGRTQYF.

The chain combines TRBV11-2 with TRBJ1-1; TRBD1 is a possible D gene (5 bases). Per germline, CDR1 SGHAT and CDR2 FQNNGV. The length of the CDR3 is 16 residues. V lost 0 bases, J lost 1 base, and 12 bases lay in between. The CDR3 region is CASSLDNRPRNTEAFF. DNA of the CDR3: TGTGCCAGCAGCTTAGATAACAGGCCCCGGAACACTGAAGCTTTCTTT.

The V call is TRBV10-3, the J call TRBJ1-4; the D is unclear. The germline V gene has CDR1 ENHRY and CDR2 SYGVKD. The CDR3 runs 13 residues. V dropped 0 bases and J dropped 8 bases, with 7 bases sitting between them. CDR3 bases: TGTGCCATCAGTGAGTCGAGAGGGGAAAAACTGTTTTTT. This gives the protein CAISESRGEKLFF.

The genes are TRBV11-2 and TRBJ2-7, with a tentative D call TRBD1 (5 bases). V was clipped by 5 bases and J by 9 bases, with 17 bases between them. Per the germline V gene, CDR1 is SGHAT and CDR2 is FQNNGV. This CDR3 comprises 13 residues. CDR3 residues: CASSPTARLGQYF. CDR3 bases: TGTGCCAGCAGCCCGACAGCCAGACTGGGGCAGTACTTC.